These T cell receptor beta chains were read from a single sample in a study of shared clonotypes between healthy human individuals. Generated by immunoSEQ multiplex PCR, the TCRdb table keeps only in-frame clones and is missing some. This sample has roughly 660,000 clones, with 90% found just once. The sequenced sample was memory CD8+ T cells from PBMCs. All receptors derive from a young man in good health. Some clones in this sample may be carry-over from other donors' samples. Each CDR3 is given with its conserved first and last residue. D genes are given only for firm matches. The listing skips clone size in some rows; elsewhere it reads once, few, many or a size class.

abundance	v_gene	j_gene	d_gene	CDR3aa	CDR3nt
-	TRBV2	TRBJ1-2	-	CASGEVISNYGYTF	TGTGCCAGCGGGGAGGTTATTTCTAACTATGGCTACACCTTC
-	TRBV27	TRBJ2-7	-	CASSAVGPSIGQYF	TGTGCCAGCAGTGCCGTGGGACCGTCGATAGGGCAGTACTTC
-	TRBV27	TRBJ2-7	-	CASSLLIHSYEQYF	TGTGCCAGCAGCCTACTTATTCACTCCTACGAGCAGTACTTC
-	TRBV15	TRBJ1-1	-	CATSRGYSLKGLNTEAFF	TGTGCCACCAGCAGGGGGTACAGCCTAAAGGGGCTGAACACTGAAGCTTTCTTT
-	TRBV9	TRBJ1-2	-	CASSVGDLYGYTF	TGTGCCAGCAGCGTAGGGGACCTCTATGGCTACACCTTC
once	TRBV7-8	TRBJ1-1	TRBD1	CASSKGQGMRTEAFF	TGTGCCAGCAGTAAGGGACAGGGGATGCGCACTGAAGCTTTCTTT
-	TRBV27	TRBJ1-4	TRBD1	CASSFNHLQGESNEKLFF	TGTGCCAGCAGTTTCAACCACCTACAGGGGGAATCTAATGAAAAACTGTTTTTT
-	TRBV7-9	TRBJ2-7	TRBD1	CASTLGTDWYEQYF	TGTGCCAGCACCTTGGGGACAGATTGGTACGAGCAGTACTTC
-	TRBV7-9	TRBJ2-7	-	CASSHTSYEQYF	TGTGCCAGCAGTCACACCTCCTACGAGCAGTACTTC
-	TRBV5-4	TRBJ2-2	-	CASSSRDTTTGELFF	TGTGCCAGCAGCTCCCGGGACACCACCACCGGGGAGCTGTTTTTT
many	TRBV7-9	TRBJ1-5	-	CASSLDGFNQPQHF	TGTGCCAGCAGCTTAGATGGATTCAATCAGCCCCAGCATTTT
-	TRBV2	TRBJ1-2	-	CASSPGDRGYTF	TGTGCCAGCAGCCCAGGGGATCGCGGCTACACCTTC
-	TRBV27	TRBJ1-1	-	CASSLGARGGTEAFF	TGTGCCAGCAGTTTAGGGGCCAGGGGAGGAACTGAAGCTTTCTTT
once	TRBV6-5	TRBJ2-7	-	CASSYGALYEQYF	TGTGCCAGCAGTTACGGGGCACTCTACGAGCAGTACTTC
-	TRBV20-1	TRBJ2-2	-	CSAHGGELFF	TGCAGTGCCCACGGGGGGGAGCTGTTTTTT
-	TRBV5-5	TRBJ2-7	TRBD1	CASSLRQGNEQYF	TGTGCCAGCAGCTTGAGACAGGGCAACGAGCAGTACTTC
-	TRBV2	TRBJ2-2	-	CASSPTGDYTGELFF	TGTGCCAGCAGTCCCACAGGGGACTACACCGGGGAGCTGTTTTTT
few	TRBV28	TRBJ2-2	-	CASRALNTGELFF	TGTGCCAGCAGGGCCCTTAACACCGGGGAGCTGTTTTTT